Below are 10 T cell receptor beta chains sequenced from a single sample in a study of cytotoxic CD8 clonotypes in ibrutinib-treated CLL. Here immunoSEQ multiplex PCR was the method, and the copy in TCRdb shows in-frame clones only, minus some. This sample has roughly 150,000 clones; about 88% occur once, and the top ten carry 3%. The specimen was PBMCs, collected at disease progression, from a patient treated with ibrutinib. The origin of the receptors is a human donor with chronic lymphocytic leukemia.

The gene calls are TRBV7-3 and TRBJ1-2; TRBD1 is a possible D gene (5 bases). The ends were cut back, 4 bases at V and 5 bases at J, with 17 bases in the middle. Per the germline V gene, CDR1 is SGHTA and CDR2 is FQGTGA. There are 15 residues in the CDR3. The CDR3 loop is CASSSGPAEFYGYTF. CDR3 sequence (DNA): TGTGCCAGCAGCTCGGGACCCGCGGAATTTTATGGCTACACCTTC.

The V gene is TRBV7-2, the J gene TRBJ1-1; possible D gene TRBD1, 5 bases. The CDR3 runs to 14 residues. V was pared by 5 bases and J by 4 bases, with 14 bases between. Germline V CDR1 and CDR2: SGHTA, FQGNSA. CDR3 loop: CASSRRDGLTEAFF. The DNA of the CDR3 is TGTGCCAGCAGCCGGAGGGACGGACTCACTGAAGCTTTCTTT.

This clone has more than one count but fewer than ten. The chain has TRBV28 and TRBJ1-1; D not resolved. Deletions cut 6 bases from V and 1 base from J, with 3 bases between. Germline loops: CDR1 MDHEN, CDR2 SYDVKM. The CDR3 consists of 11 residues. The CDR3 here is CASRGNTEAFF. The CDR3 bases are TGTGCCAGCAGGGGGAACACTGAAGCTTTCTTT.

DNA for the CDR3: TGTGCCTGGAGTGAGCAGTACGAGCAGTACTTC. Amino acid sequence: CAWSEQYEQYF. The chain is built from TRBV30 and TRBJ2-7; D is unresolved. V lost 1 base and J 4 bases, leaving 5 bases between the germline ends. The CDR3 contains 11 residues. CDR1 and CDR2 from the germline V gene are GTSNPN and SVGIG (reference sequence).

The chain links TRBV14 to TRBJ1-4, with 7 bases lining up with TRBD1. This CDR3 spans 19 amino acids. Per the germline V gene, CDR1 is SGHDN and CDR2 is FVKESK. Trimming at V came to 0 bases and at J to 7 bases, leaving 17 bases not matched to a gene. The CDR3 sequence is CASSQDIGTEGLRGEKLFF. In nucleotides, the CDR3 is TGTGCCAGCAGCCAAGATATCGGGACAGAGGGACTTAGAGGTGAAAAACTGTTTTTT.

This chain uses TRBV30 with TRBJ1-5; TRBD1 matches 7 bases. This CDR3 has 14 residues. CDR1 and CDR2 (germline): GTSNPN, SVGIG (reference sequence). Trimming at V came to 5 bases and at J to 3 bases, leaving 7 bases not matched to a gene. CDR3 DNA sequence: TGTGCCTGGGCTAGGGACAGTGACAATCAGCCCCAGCATTTT. Encoded protein: CAWARDSDNQPQHF.

V is TRBV7-2 and J is TRBJ2-3; D unclear. The CDR3 is 12 residues long. The V end was cut by 6 bases, the J end by 1 base, with 5 bases between. The germline gives CDR1 SGHTA, CDR2 FQGNSA. CDR3 in DNA: TGTGCCAGCAGTTGGGGCACAGATACGCAGTATTTT. Its translation is CASSWGTDTQYF. Supplemented by reference TRBV7-2 and TRBJ2-3, the full variable domain reads GAGVSQSPSNKVTEKGKDVELRCDPISGHTALYWYRQSLGQGLEFLIYFQGNSAPDKSGLPSDRFSAERTGGSVSTLTIQRTQQEDSAVYLCASSWGTDTQYFGPGTRLTVL.

This chain links TRBV28 with TRBJ1-1, with D possibly TRBD1 on 5 matching bases. Germline assignment: CDR1 MDHEN and CDR2 SYDVKM. The V and J ends lost 3 bases and 0 bases respectively, with 26 bases between them. The CDR3 loop spans 20 amino acids. CDR3 bases: TGTGCCAGCAGTTTCCCCGCTGAGACAGCTGAGATAGTCCTGAACACTGAAGCTTTCTTT. It codes for CASSFPAETAEIVLNTEAFF.

CDR3 region: CASRPRLAGEGTQYF. The CDR3 DNA reads as TGTGCCAGCAGGCCAAGACTAGCGGGAGAGGGTACGCAGTATTTT. This chain connects TRBV11-1 to TRBJ2-3; TRBD2 agrees at 12 bases. With V trimmed by 6 bases and J by 8 bases, 9 bases remained unmatched. The CDR3 runs 15 residues. Germline CDR1 is SGHAT and CDR2 is FQDESV (reference sequence).

The J gene is TRBJ1-1, the V gene TRBV19, with no clear D. Germline CDR1 is LNHDA and CDR2 is SQIVND (reference sequence). This CDR3 contains 12 residues. V was shortened by 6 bases and J by 1 base, with 6 bases between the two germline ends. DNA of the CDR3: TGTGCCAGTAGGGACGGGAACACTGAAGCTTTCTTT. It yields the protein CASRDGNTEAFF.